This T cell receptor (beta chain) emerged from a study of T-cell reconstitution after alpha-beta-depleted transplantation in children. Findings of the study overall: At around two months after transplant, the alpha-beta T cells were reportedly derived from several hundred expanded clones that came from non-depleted graft cells. Some patients showed high day-60 TCRbeta diversity, which derived from surviving recipient T cells and thymic progenitors. At the one-year point after transplant, T-cell counts and TCRbeta diversity were found to come mostly from T cells that had been newly produced.

Concerning this clonotype itself: Its antigen is undetermined.

A TCRbeta library incorporating unique molecular identifiers was prepared. Via MiXCR, TCRdb re-called the PCR reads, giving one row per CDR3 protein. The table shows hundreds of thousands of distinct CDR3 sequences, with about an eighth occurring only once. This sequence was found in a girl aged 2-10 years with congenital amegakaryocytic thrombocytopenia, due to receive a stem cell transplant. Sample: PBMCs, taken before TCRalphabeta/CD19-depleted stem cell transplant.

Here the CDR3 reads CASSSLAGGPTGELFF. In DNA, the CDR3 is TGTGCCAGCAGCAGCTTAGCGGGAGGCCCCACCGGGGAGCTGTTTTTT. The V call is TRBV14, the J call TRBJ2-2, with 10 bases aligning to TRBD2. V trimming: 5 bases; J trimming: 4 bases; junction bases outside the gene matches: 7. The length of the CDR3 is 16 residues. Per germline, CDR1 SGHDN and CDR2 FVKESK.